This record concerns one T cell receptor beta chain sequence. The antigen is not known. For each extraction, RNA and DNA were obtained together from roughly 20-30 mg of unsorted bulk tissue. The patients presented with primary liver carcinoma, which was managed through surgical resection. Every tumor sample analyzed contained over 85% viable tumor cells. The data were taken from a study of tumor-infiltrating lymphocytes in primary liver carcinoma. TCR beta cDNA was made from 400 to 500 ng total RNA with a constant-region primer. A slightly modified ARM-PCR protocol with three nested multiplex PCR rounds produced these TCR beta libraries. TCRdb redid the calling of the multiplex PCR reads with MiXCR, one entry per CDR3 protein. Of some 120,000 distinct CDR3 sequences listed, around 64% are singletons. Findings of the study overall: The study found tumor-adjacent and tumor-blood pairs overlapped less than tumor region pairs. Only about 7-25% of top clones occurred in every one of the five tumor regions.

The source material was liver tumor tissue from sampling region 3. Subset denoted: tumor region T3, left-lateral pole. The source of this sequence is a woman aged 60-75 years with primary liver carcinoma and hepatitis B virus infection.

CDR3 residues: CASSLQTSALGDSYNEQFF. CDR3 bases: TGTGCCAGCAGCCTGCAGACTAGCGCCTTAGGGGACTCCTACAATGAGCAGTTCTTC. This sequence joins TRBV11-2 and TRBJ2-1; 8 bases map to TRBD2. After removal of 5 bases from V and 0 bases from J, the junction contained 15 bases not matched to a gene. The germline V gene has CDR1 SGHAT and CDR2 FQNNGV. This CDR3 spans 19 amino acids.